Listed below are T cell receptor beta chains from one sample, sequenced in a study of CD8+ T cells in alopecia areata. The table came from immunoSEQ multiplex PCR; TCRdb's copy has only in-frame clones and leaves some out. This table holds about 150,000 clones, around three fifths found once. The sequenced sample was CD4+ T cells sorted from blood, obtained at week 0. The receptors stem from a human donor with alopecia areata. Both conserved end residues are part of each CDR3. Fields, in order: D gene, J gene, V gene, clone size, CDR3 protein, CDR3 DNA. A D gene is named only where the DNA matches it firmly. The size field is filled for only some rows; it gives once, few, many or a size class.

.	TRBJ1-2	TRBV2	.	CASSDTGLYGYTF	TGTGCCAGCAGTGATACAGGGCTCTATGGCTACACCTTC
.	TRBJ2-1	TRBV10-3	many	CAISGAASSYNEQFF	TGTGCCATCAGTGGAGCGGCGAGCTCCTACAATGAGCAGTTCTTC
.	TRBJ1-1	TRBV18	.	CASSEGTNTEAFF	TGTGCCAGCTCAGAGGGGACCAACACTGAAGCTTTCTTT
TRBD2	TRBJ2-7	TRBV25-1	.	CASSASGLADYEQYF	TGTGCCAGCAGTGCATCGGGACTAGCGGACTACGAGCAGTACTTC
.	TRBJ2-5	TRBV30	.	CAWSRQGGDTQYF	TGTGCCTGGAGTAGACAGGGCGGGGACACCCAGTACTTC
TRBD2	TRBJ2-7	TRBV29-1	.	CSVGGSGGYEQYF	TGCAGCGTTGGTGGTAGCGGGGGGTACGAGCAGTACTTC
.	TRBJ2-5	TRBV29-1	.	CSVEPGFRGQYF	TGCAGCGTTGAACCGGGATTTAGGGGCCAGTACTTC
.	TRBJ2-1	TRBV5-6	.	CASSSPAPYNEQFF	TGTGCCAGCAGCTCGCCGGCGCCTTACAATGAGCAGTTCTTC
TRBD2	TRBJ2-1	TRBV11-3	.	CASKTSGGALPFF	TGTGCCAGCAAAACTAGCGGGGGGGCTCTCCCTTTCTTC
.	TRBJ1-2	TRBV6-1	.	CASRLDSYGYTF	TGTGCCAGCAGACTAGACAGCTATGGCTACACCTTC
TRBD2	TRBJ2-1	TRBV5-1	.	CASSRPSGEEEQFF	TGTGCCAGCAGCAGACCTAGCGGGGAGGAAGAGCAGTTCTTC
TRBD2	TRBJ2-5	TRBV4-3	.	CASSSGTRQETQYF	TGCGCCAGCAGCTCCGGGACTAGACAAGAGACCCAGTACTTC
.	TRBJ1-1	TRBV5-1	.	CANSSDGRTIREAFF	TGCGCCAACAGTTCGGATGGGCGGACAATACGTGAAGCTTTCTTT
.	TRBJ1-1	TRBV5-1	.	CASSLDLRMNTEAFF	TGCGCCAGCAGCTTGGATCTGAGGATGAACACTGAAGCTTTCTTT
.	TRBJ1-2	TRBV19	.	CASRPRARYGYTF	TGTGCCAGCCGACCCAGGGCCAGATATGGCTACACCTTC
.	TRBJ1-5	TRBV11-2	few	CASSSALNQPQHF	TGTGCCAGCAGCTCGGCCCTCAATCAGCCCCAGCATTTT
TRBD2	TRBJ2-3	TRBV7-9	.	CASSTTSGGRKFTDTQYF	TGTGCCAGCAGCACGACTAGCGGGGGGCGGAAATTCACAGATACGCAGTATTTT
.	TRBJ2-2	TRBV2	.	CASSEQGNTGELFF	TGTGCCAGCAGTGAACAGGGAAACACCGGGGAGCTGTTTTTT
TRBD1	TRBJ2-5	TRBV29-1	few	CSVGQGKETQYF	TGCAGCGTGGGACAGGGTAAAGAGACCCAGTACTTC
TRBD1	TRBJ1-1	TRBV10-3	.	CAIRRQGMENTEAFF	TGTGCCATCAGACGACAGGGTATGGAGAACACTGAAGCTTTCTTT
TRBD2	TRBJ2-7	TRBV30	once	CAWSVLAGAPSYEQYF	TGTGCCTGGAGTGTCCTAGCGGGGGCCCCCTCCTACGAGCAGTACTTC
TRBD1	TRBJ2-7	TRBV29-1	few	CSVEGGQVSSYEQYF	TGCAGCGTTGAAGGAGGACAGGTGAGCTCCTACGAGCAGTACTTC
.	TRBJ1-6	TRBV5-1	.	CASSLLPPGLSSYNSPLHF	TGCGCCAGCAGCTTACTGCCACCGGGACTTAGCTCCTATAATTCACCCCTCCACTTT
.	TRBJ2-3	TRBV7-6	.	CASSLVGTATDTQYF	TGTGCCAGCAGCTTAGTGGGGACTGCTACAGATACGCAGTATTTT
.	TRBJ2-1	TRBV25-1	.	CASSEFVGDLDGNEQFF	TGTGCCAGCAGTGAATTTGTAGGGGACCTCGACGGGAATGAGCAGTTCTTC
TRBD1	TRBJ1-1	TRBV30	.	CAWSAQTGVNTEAFF	TGTGCCTGGAGTGCCCAAACAGGGGTGAACACTGAAGCTTTCTTT
.	TRBJ1-3	TRBV30	.	CAWSVGSSGNTIYF	TGTGCCTGGAGTGTCGGGAGCTCTGGAAACACCATATATTTT
TRBD2	TRBJ2-5	TRBV15	.	CATSRGGSGGLSKTQYF	TGTGCCACCAGCAGAGGGGGTAGCGGGGGCCTCTCGAAGACCCAGTACTTC